The 16 T cell receptor beta chains given below trace back to one sample, sequenced in a study of blood T cell repertoires in COVID-19. Libraries were prepared by immunoSEQ multiplex PCR; TCRdb keeps only in-frame clonotypes and omits some of them. The profile shows 270,000 or so clones, around 93% of them singletons. Sequencing input: PBMCs or T cells enriched from blood (not recorded which). Source of these receptors: a man aged 40-50 years who had been exposed to COVID-19.

This clone has just one count. This chain joins TRBV28 and TRBJ2-3; perhaps TRBD2 as D (5 bases). Germline-derived CDR1 and CDR2 are MDHEN and SYDVKM. This CDR3 spans 14 amino acids. V was cut by 1 base and J by 2 bases, with 7 bases left in between. DNA for the CDR3: TGTGCCAGCAGTTTATCGGGGATCACAGATACGCAGTATTTT. As protein: CASSLSGITDTQYF.

The table lists this clone with a count of one. This chain links TRBV5-1 with TRBJ1-6; D may be TRBD1 (6 bases). Trimming removed 4 bases from V and 10 bases from J, with 18 bases in between. This CDR3 comprises 15 residues. CDR1 and CDR2 (germline): SGHRS, YFSETQ. The CDR3: CASSDGQPTRSPLHF. CDR3 nucleotide sequence: TGCGCCAGCAGCGACGGACAGCCGACAAGATCACCCCTCCACTTT.

The chain employs TRBV7-9 and TRBJ2-1, with TRBD2 matching 10 bases. The V gene end was trimmed by 4 bases and the J gene end by 12 bases; junction bases not matched to a gene: 3. There are 12 residues in the CDR3. CDR1 is SEHNR, CDR2 FQNEAQ, per germline (reference sequence). The CDR3 nucleotides are TGTGCCAGCAGCTCAGGGACTAGCGCGCAGTTCTTC. Its protein product is CASSSGTSAQFF.

This chain links TRBV30 with TRBJ1-2, with a weak D call TRBD1 (5 bases). The CDR3 runs 13 residues. V was pared by 0 bases and J by 3 bases, with 8 bases between. CDR1 is GTSNPN, CDR2 SVGIG, per germline (reference sequence). The CDR3 spells CAWSVQGDYGYTF. Here the CDR3 DNA reads TGTGCCTGGAGTGTACAAGGGGACTATGGCTACACCTTC.

The rearrangement joins TRBV29-1 to TRBJ1-2, with TRBD1 matching 8 bases. CDR3 length equals 15 residues. Trimming cost V 7 bases and J 6 bases; bases outside gene matches: 16. The germline CDR1 and CDR2 sequences are SQVTM and ANQGSEA. CDR3 amino acids: CSAFQGETGENGYTF. The CDR3 DNA sequence: TGCAGCGCATTCCAAGGGGAGACAGGGGAGAATGGCTACACCTTC.

CDR3 sequence (DNA): TGTGCCACACAGGATCGATTTGGACAAGAGACCCAGTACTTC. This codes for CATQDRFGQETQYF. V usage is TRBV19 and J usage is TRBJ2-5; TRBD1 might be the D (5 bases). Between the trimmed V and J ends, which lost 10 bases and 2 bases, there was a span of 17 bases. The CDR3 runs to 14 residues. Germline V lookup: CDR1 LNHDA, CDR2 SQIVND (reference sequence). Looking up the rest from reference TRBV19 and TRBJ2-5 gives the full variable domain: DGGITQSPKYLFRKEGQNVTLSCEQNLNHDAMYWYRQDPGQGLRLIYYSQIVNDFQKGDIAEGYSVSREKKESFPLTVTSAQKNPTAFYLCATQDRFGQETQYFGPGTRLLVL.

The CDR3 DNA reads as TGTGCCAGCAGTGAAGGCGGGAGGGCAGATACGCAGTATTTT. It is translated as CASSEGGRADTQYF. The rearrangement joins TRBV6-1 to TRBJ2-3, with 9 bases that match TRBD2. The junction had 0 bases not matched to a gene; V was cut back by 1 base and J by 4 bases. CDR1 MNHNS and CDR2 SASEGT come from the germline V gene. This CDR3 has 14 residues.

V usage is TRBV29-1 and J usage is TRBJ1-3; no clear D. The germline V gene encodes CDR1 SQVTM and CDR2 ANQGSEA. This CDR3 has 14 residues. Trimming stripped 3 bases from V and 0 bases from J, with 9 bases between. In DNA form, the CDR3 reads TGCAGCGTTGACGACAATACCTCTGGAAACACCATATATTTT. Its translation: CSVDDNTSGNTIYF.

J is TRBJ1-1 and V is TRBV11-2, with TRBD1 identical over 7 bases. V gave up 4 bases and J gave up 1 base; unmatched junction bases: 6. Germline CDR1 reads SGHAT; CDR2 reads FQNNGV. This CDR3 is built from 15 residues. CDR3 bases: TGTGCCAGCAGCTCTACGGGGACAGCGAACACTGAAGCTTTCTTT. It specifies CASSSTGTANTEAFF.

The chain employs TRBV29-1 and TRBJ1-2, with TRBD1 matching 8 bases. Trimming cost V 3 bases and J 8 bases; bases outside gene matches: 14. The CDR3 has 15 residues. CDR1 SQVTM and CDR2 ANQGSEA come from the germline V gene. CDR3 nucleotides: TGCAGCGTTGAGGATCGCCAGGGGGCTCGAGGAGGCTACACCTTC. It is translated as CSVEDRQGARGGYTF. The complete variable domain, with remaining parts taken from reference TRBV29-1 and TRBJ1-2, reads SAVISQKPSRDICQRGTSLTIQCQVDSQVTMMFWYRQQPGQSLTLIATANQGSEATYESGFVIDKFPISRPNLTFSTLTVSNMSPEDSSIYLCSVEDRQGARGGYTFGSGTRLTVV.

The chain carries TRBV9 and TRBJ1-3; possibly TRBD1 for D (6 bases). Germline values: CDR1 SGDLS, CDR2 YYNGEE. The CDR3 is made up of 16 amino acids. Trimming removed 1 base from V and 2 bases from J, with 13 bases in between. CDR3 sequence reads: CASSVSVQGPGNTIYF. Here the CDR3 DNA reads TGTGCCAGCAGCGTAAGCGTACAGGGACCTGGAAACACCATATATTTT.

The V call is TRBV6-5, the J call TRBJ2-5; perhaps TRBD2 as D (7 bases). With 1 base removed from V and 5 bases from J, the gap between germline ends came to 11 bases. The CDR3 contains 14 residues. CDR1 and CDR2 from the germline V gene are MNHEY and SVGAGI. The CDR3 loop is CASSYLGGRETQYF. The CDR3, as DNA: TGTGCCAGCAGTTACTTGGGGGGGCGGGAGACCCAGTACTTC.

J is TRBJ2-3 and V is TRBV28; possible D gene TRBD1, 6 bases. V lost 3 bases to trimming and J lost 6 bases, with 16 bases between them. The CDR3 spans 15 residues. CDR1 is MDHEN, CDR2 SYDVKM, per germline. CDR3 sequence reads: CASSLFAQGPDTQYF. CDR3 nucleotide sequence: TGTGCCAGCAGTTTGTTCGCACAGGGTCCGGATACGCAGTATTTT.

The genes are TRBV28 and TRBJ2-7, with 7 bases identical to TRBD1. J was trimmed by 0 bases and V by 6 bases; bases with no gene match: 23. The CDR3 totals 20 residues. Germline V CDR1 and CDR2: MDHEN, SYDVKM. For the CDR3, the DNA is TGTGCCAGCAGGGGGGTTGTGGTCCTAGGGGGCTATAAAAGCTCCTACGAGCAGTACTTC. It specifies CASRGVVVLGGYKSSYEQYF.

V gene TRBV9 combines with J gene TRBJ1-1; D not certain. CDR1 SGDLS and CDR2 YYNGEE come from the germline V gene. The CDR3 has 14 amino acids. Trimming left V 0 bases short and J 1 base short, with 7 bases between. The CDR3 bases are TGTGCCAGCAGCGTAGTATCGGGGAACACTGAAGCTTTCTTT. It codes for CASSVVSGNTEAFF. The full variable domain, completed using reference TRBV9 and TRBJ1-1, is DSGVTQTPKHLITATGQRVTLRCSPRSGDLSVYWYQQSLDQGLQFLIQYYNGEERAKGNILERFSAQQFPDLHSELNLSSLELGDSALYFCASSVVSGNTEAFFGQGTRLTVV.

The chain employs TRBV12-3 or TRBV12-4 and TRBJ1-6, with a weak D call TRBD1 (5 bases). V was cut by 7 bases and J by 9 bases, with 13 bases left in between. The CDR3 is 13 residues long. CDR3 DNA: TGTGCCAGCACCCCTGGGGCAGGTTCACCCCTCCACTTT. Translating gives CASTPGAGSPLHF.